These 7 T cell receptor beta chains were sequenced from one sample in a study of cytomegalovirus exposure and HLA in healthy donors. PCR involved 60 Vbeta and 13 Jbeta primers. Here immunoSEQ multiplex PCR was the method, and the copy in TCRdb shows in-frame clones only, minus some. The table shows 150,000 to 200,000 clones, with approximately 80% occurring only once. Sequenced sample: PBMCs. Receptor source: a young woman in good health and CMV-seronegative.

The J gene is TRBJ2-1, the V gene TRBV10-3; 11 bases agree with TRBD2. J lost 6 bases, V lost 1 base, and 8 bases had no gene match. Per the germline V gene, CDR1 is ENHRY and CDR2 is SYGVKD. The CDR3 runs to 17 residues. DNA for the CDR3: TGTGCCATCAGTGAGTTCGGACTAGCGGGTAATATCAATGAGCAGTTCTTC. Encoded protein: CAISEFGLAGNINEQFF.

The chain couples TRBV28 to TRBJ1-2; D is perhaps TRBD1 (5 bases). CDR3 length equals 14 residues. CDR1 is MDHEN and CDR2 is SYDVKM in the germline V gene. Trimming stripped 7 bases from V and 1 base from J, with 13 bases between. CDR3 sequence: CASKPPGGNYGYTF. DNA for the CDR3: TGTGCCAGCAAGCCTCCCGGGGGTAACTATGGCTACACCTTC.

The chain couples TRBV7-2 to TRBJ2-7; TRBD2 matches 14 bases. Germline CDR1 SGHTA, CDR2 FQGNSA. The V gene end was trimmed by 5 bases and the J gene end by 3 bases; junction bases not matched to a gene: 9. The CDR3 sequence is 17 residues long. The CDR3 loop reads CASSGGTSGSGFYEQYF. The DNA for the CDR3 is TGTGCCAGCAGCGGGGGGACTAGCGGGAGCGGATTCTACGAGCAGTACTTC.

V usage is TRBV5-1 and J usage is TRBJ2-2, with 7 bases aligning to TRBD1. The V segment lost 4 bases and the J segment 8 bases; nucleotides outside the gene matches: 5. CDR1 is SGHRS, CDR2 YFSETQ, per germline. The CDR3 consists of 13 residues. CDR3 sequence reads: CASSADREGELFF. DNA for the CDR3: TGCGCCAGCAGCGCTGACAGGGAAGGGGAGCTGTTTTTT.

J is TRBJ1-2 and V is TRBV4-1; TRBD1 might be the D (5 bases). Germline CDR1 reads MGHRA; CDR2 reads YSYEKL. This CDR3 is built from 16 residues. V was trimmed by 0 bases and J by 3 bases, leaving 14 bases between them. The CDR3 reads CASSQDPGGVYYGYTF. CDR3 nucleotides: TGCGCCAGCAGCCAAGATCCTGGGGGGGTTTACTATGGCTACACCTTC.

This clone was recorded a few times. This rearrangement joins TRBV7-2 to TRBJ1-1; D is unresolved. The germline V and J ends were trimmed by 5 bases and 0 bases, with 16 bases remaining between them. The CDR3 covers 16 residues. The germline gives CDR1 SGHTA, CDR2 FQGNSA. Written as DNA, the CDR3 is TGTGCCAGCAGCCTGACTACGACACCTTTGAACACTGAAGCTTTCTTT. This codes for CASSLTTTPLNTEAFF.

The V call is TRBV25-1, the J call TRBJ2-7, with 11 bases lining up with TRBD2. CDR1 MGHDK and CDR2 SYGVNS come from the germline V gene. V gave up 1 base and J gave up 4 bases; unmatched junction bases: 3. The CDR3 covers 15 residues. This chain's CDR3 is CASSELTSGSYEQYF. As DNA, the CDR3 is TGTGCCAGCAGTGAATTAACTAGCGGGAGTTACGAGCAGTACTTC.